This T cell receptor beta chain was retrieved from a study of blood T cells in healthy people across ages. The germline gives CDR1 LGHNA, CDR2 YSLEER. This CDR3 contains 18 residues. V was clipped by 0 bases and J by 7 bases, with 24 bases between them. A J-beta primer mix and a sample-barcoded 5' primer were used in a second PCR of about 7 to 12 cycles. A template-switch adaptor containing 12 random nucleotides labeled each cDNA molecule. One entry per CDR3 protein, called by TCRdb with MiXCR from the 5' RACE reads. The sample records hundreds of thousands of distinct CDR3 sequences, about 62% being singletons. This clonotype was detected only a few times. The target antigen is unknown. General observations from the study: Roughly linear age-related decline in beta diversity appeared, significant by age 40.

The receptor's source is a young man in good health. V gene TRBV4-3 combines with J gene TRBJ1-2; D not resolved. Sequencing input: blood. CDR3 DNA sequence: TGCGCCAGCAGCCAAGATCCTAATATGGCGTCAGCTTTCGGTGGCTACACCTTC. Translation gives CASSQDPNMASAFGGYTF.